This T cell receptor beta chain was profiled in a study of cytomegalovirus exposure and HLA in healthy donors. This PCR relied on a set of 60 Vbeta primers and 13 Jbeta primers. TCRdb's table, derived via immunoSEQ multiplex PCR, lists solely in-frame clones and lacks some. The repertoire holds about 210,000 clones, approximately 82% seen once, with approximately 10% in the top ten. This clone came up once. V lost 2 bases to trimming and J lost 2 bases, with 7 bases between them. Per the germline V gene, CDR1 is MNHNS and CDR2 is SASEGT. This CDR3 has 13 residues. This TCR was sampled from a woman between 45 and 65 years old in good health and CMV-seropositive. Material: PBMCs. The rearrangement joins TRBV6-1 to TRBJ2-7; possibly TRBD1 for D (5 bases). The CDR3 bases are TGTGCCAGCAGTGAAAGGGGCCCCTACGAGCAGTACTTC. Its protein product is CASSERGPYEQYF.